The 29 T cell receptor beta chains below were found in one sample sequenced in a study of blood T cell repertoires in COVID-19. This table comes from immunoSEQ multiplex PCR, and its TCRdb copy is limited to in-frame clones, with some not included. The table lists almost 55,000 clones, roughly 85% of them singletons. Material for sequencing was peripheral blood. The origin of the receptors is a human donor in a cohort sampled during active COVID-19.

The chain links TRBV5-1 to TRBJ2-5; tentative D call: TRBD1 (6 bases). The CDR3 is made up of 15 amino acids. V dropped 0 bases and J dropped 5 bases, with 14 bases sitting between them. Germline V CDR1 and CDR2: SGHRS, YFSETQ. CDR3 residues: CASSLEGRGWETQYF. DNA for the CDR3: TGCGCCAGCAGCTTGGAAGGCAGGGGTTGGGAGACCCAGTACTTC.

This chain links TRBV5-4 with TRBJ2-7, with 7 bases lining up with TRBD1. CDR1 and CDR2 (germline): SGHNT, YYREEE (reference sequence). The CDR3 spans 15 residues. The V gene end was trimmed by 1 base and the J gene end by 2 bases; junction bases not matched to a gene: 6. CDR3 loop: CASSLPGTDPYEQYF. CDR3 nucleotides: TGTGCCAGCAGCTTGCCCGGGACAGATCCCTACGAGCAGTACTTC.

The rearrangement links TRBV12-3 or TRBV12-4 to TRBJ2-1; no firm D call. V lost 5 bases to trimming and J lost 9 bases, with 14 bases between them. The CDR3 totals 13 residues. CDR3 protein: CASSPPLDSEQFF. CDR3 DNA sequence: TGTGCCAGCAGTCCTCCACTTGATAGTGAGCAGTTCTTC.

In this sample, this clone turned up once. The chain carries TRBV12-3 or TRBV12-4 and TRBJ2-3; tentatively, D is TRBD2 (6 bases). This CDR3 comprises 13 residues. Trimming shortened V by 6 bases and J by 6 bases, and 13 bases separated the two germline ends. DNA for the CDR3: TGTGCCAGCAGCCTGCGGGCGGGGGATACGCAGTATTTT. Translating gives CASSLRAGDTQYF.

J is TRBJ2-7 and V is TRBV6-5; 7 positions agree with TRBD2. This CDR3 region has 15 residues. Looked up from germline, CDR1 is MNHEY and CDR2 is SVGAGI. Trimming cost V 6 bases and J 5 bases; bases outside gene matches: 13. CDR3 nucleotides: TGTGCCAGCAGGAAGACCGGGAGGACAAACGACGAGCAGTACTTC. It specifies CASRKTGRTNDEQYF.

The chain combines TRBV6-2 or TRBV6-3 with TRBJ2-6; 8 bases map to TRBD1. The germline CDR1 and CDR2 sequences are MNHEY and SVGEGT. The CDR3 loop spans 16 amino acids. Unmatched junction bases numbered 7, after V lost 5 bases and J lost 4 bases. CDR3 in amino acids: CASSGGQGLGANVLTF. DNA for the CDR3: TGTGCCAGCAGTGGTGGACAGGGTCTGGGGGCCAACGTCCTGACTTTC.

The rearrangement uses TRBV3-1 (or the pseudogene TRBV3-2) and TRBJ2-5, with TRBD2 identical over 12 bases. CDR1 is LGHDT and CDR2 is YNNKEL in the germline V gene (reference sequence). The CDR3 spans 19 residues. Trimming cost V 1 base and J 2 bases; bases outside gene matches: 11. CDR3 DNA: TGTGCCAGCAGCCAAGCTAGAGTGTCTAGCGGGGGGGCTCAAGAGACCCAGTACTTC. This encodes CASSQARVSSGGAQETQYF.

The chain is built from TRBV6-5 and TRBJ2-5; 11 positions match TRBD2. V lost 6 bases, J lost 1 base, and 4 bases stayed unmatched. Germline CDR1 reads MNHEY; CDR2 reads SVGAGI. The CDR3 totals 15 residues. The CDR3 DNA sequence: TGTGCCAGCAGCTCTAGCGGGGGGTTCCAAGAGACCCAGTACTTC. It translates to CASSSSGGFQETQYF.

The V gene is TRBV5-1, the J gene TRBJ1-2, with 7 bases identical to TRBD1. J gave up 6 bases and V 3 bases, and 2 bases lay outside the gene matches. Germline V gene data show CDR1 as SGHRS and CDR2 as YFSETQ. The CDR3 spans 12 residues. The CDR3 region has the DNA TGCGCCAGCAGCTACCAGGGGGATGGCTACACCTTC. Its translation is CASSYQGDGYTF.

This chain links TRBV14 with TRBJ2-7, with 7 bases fitting TRBD2. The V gene end was trimmed by 0 bases and the J gene end by 0 bases; junction bases not matched to a gene: 11. The V gene's germline CDR1 is SGHDN and CDR2 FVKESK. This CDR3 spans 18 amino acids. The CDR3 bases are TGTGCCAGCAGCCAAGAAGTCTTTACCGGGGGGAGCTCCTACGAGCAGTACTTC. Translating gives CASSQEVFTGGSSYEQYF. Looking up the rest from reference TRBV14 and TRBJ2-7 gives the full variable domain: EAGVTQFPSHSVIEKGQTVTLRCDPISGHDNLYWYRRVMGKEIKFLLHFVKESKQDESGMPNNRFLAERTGGTYSTLKVQPAELEDSGVYFCASSQEVFTGGSSYEQYFGPGTRLTVT.

V and J are TRBV4-3 and TRBJ2-7, with D perhaps matching TRBD1 (6 bases). CDR1 is LGHNA and CDR2 is YSLEER in the germline V gene. CDR3 length: 15 residues. Trimming removed 0 bases from V and 2 bases from J, with 11 bases in between. CDR3 region: CASSQDGQGPYEQYF. The CDR3 nucleotides read TGCGCCAGCAGCCAAGACGGGCAGGGGCCCTACGAGCAGTACTTC.

V usage is TRBV18 and J usage is TRBJ1-1; no firm D call. V dropped 0 bases and J dropped 1 base, with 6 bases sitting between them. The germline gives CDR1 KGHSH, CDR2 LQKENI. The CDR3 runs 14 residues. CDR3 sequence reads: CASSPPASNTEAFF. As DNA, the CDR3 is TGTGCCAGCTCACCACCAGCCTCGAACACTGAAGCTTTCTTT.

J is TRBJ1-2 and V is TRBV25-1; no clear D. The CDR3 covers 14 residues. The ends were cut back, 3 bases at V and 7 bases at J, with 15 bases in the middle. CDR1 is MGHDK and CDR2 is SYGVNS in the germline V gene. CDR3 in amino acids: CASSEHSSLLGYTF. The CDR3, as DNA: TGTGCCAGCAGTGAGCACAGTAGTTTGCTTGGCTACACCTTC.

V is TRBV27 and J is TRBJ2-7; 10 nucleotides match TRBD1. J was trimmed by 7 bases and V by 4 bases; bases with no gene match: 16. This CDR3 has 17 residues. In germline, CDR1 is MNHEY, CDR2 SMNVEV (reference sequence). The CDR3 sequence is CASSSGSGGQGRWEQYF. CDR3 DNA: TGTGCCAGCAGTTCTGGGTCGGGGGGACAGGGGCGCTGGGAGCAGTACTTC.

The chain joins TRBV7-2 to TRBJ2-3; D remains unclear. The CDR3 has 13 amino acids. Trimming left V 4 bases short and J 1 base short, with 6 bases between. From germline, CDR1 is SGHTA and CDR2 FQGNSA. CDR3 nucleotides: TGTGCCAGCAGCTCTTATCGCACAGATACGCAGTATTTT. It is translated as CASSSYRTDTQYF.

The rearrangement links TRBV6-5 to TRBJ2-3; no clear D. V was pared by 5 bases and J by 6 bases, with 9 bases between. In germline, CDR1 is MNHEY, CDR2 SVGAGI. The CDR3 sequence is 12 residues long. Here the CDR3 DNA reads TGTGCCAGCAGTCCCCAGGCGGATACGCAGTATTTT. As protein: CASSPQADTQYF.

V usage is TRBV11-3 and J usage is TRBJ2-1, with 15 bases aligning to TRBD2. Trimming cost V 3 bases and J 9 bases; bases outside gene matches: 3. The CDR3 sequence is 15 residues long. The germline gives CDR1 SGHNT, CDR2 YENEEA. The DNA of the CDR3 is TGTGCCAGCAGCTTCGGACTAGCGGGGGGGCGTGAGCAGTTCTTC. This codes for CASSFGLAGGREQFF. The variable domain in full, completed from reference TRBV11-3 and TRBJ2-1, reads EAGVVQSPRYKIIEKKQPVAFWCNPISGHNTLYWYLQNLGQGPELLIRYENEEAVDDSQLPKDRFSAERLKGVDSTLKIQPAELGDSAVYLCASSFGLAGGREQFFGPGTRLTVL.

The V gene is TRBV29-1, the J gene TRBJ1-1, with 9 bases that match TRBD1. This CDR3 is 15 amino acids long. Germline CDR1 is SQVTM and CDR2 is ANQGSEA. With 6 bases clipped from V and 0 bases from J, the junction kept 8 bases outside the gene matches. The CDR3 nucleotides read TGCAGCGTGGGCGACAGGGGGTGGATGAACACTGAAGCTTTCTTT. Translation: CSVGDRGWMNTEAFF.

This sequence joins TRBV4-3 and TRBJ1-2; 9 bases line up with TRBD1. The CDR3 totals 16 residues. CDR1 and CDR2 (germline): LGHNA, YSLEER. J gave up 1 base and V 0 bases, and 3 bases lay outside the gene matches. The CDR3 reads CASSQDRDRVNYGYTF. The DNA for the CDR3 is TGCGCCAGCAGCCAAGATAGGGACAGGGTTAACTATGGCTACACCTTC.

The chain links TRBV9 to TRBJ1-3, with D possibly TRBD1 on 5 matching bases. Trimming shortened V by 2 bases and J by 2 bases, and 11 bases separated the two germline ends. The CDR3 length is 15 residues. From germline, CDR1 is SGDLS and CDR2 YYNGEE. CDR3 amino acids: CASSVGPGAGNTIYF. The CDR3 DNA reads TGTGCCAGCAGCGTGGGGCCGGGGGCTGGAAACACCATATATTTT.

The chain links TRBV5-4 to TRBJ1-1; D gene uncertain. The CDR3 totals 13 residues. Germline V gene sequence: CDR1 SGHNT, CDR2 YYREEE (reference sequence). V was shortened by 2 bases and J by 4 bases, with 9 bases between the two germline ends. The CDR3 here is CASSFQSGTEAFF. CDR3 DNA sequence: TGTGCCAGCAGCTTTCAGTCGGGCACTGAAGCTTTCTTT.

CDR3 residues: CASSFRQGNEKLFF. In nucleotides, the CDR3 is TGTGCCAGCAGCTTCCGACAGGGGAATGAAAAACTGTTTTTT. The chain joins TRBV7-2 to TRBJ1-4; 8 nucleotides line up with TRBD1. The junction had 2 bases not matched to a gene; V was cut back by 3 bases and J by 5 bases. The CDR3 has 14 amino acids. Germline V gene sequence: CDR1 SGHTA, CDR2 FQGNSA.

This chain connects TRBV7-2 to TRBJ1-2; 8 bases are a match to TRBD1. Germline V lookup: CDR1 SGHTA, CDR2 FQGNSA. Trimming at V came to 10 bases and at J to 0 bases, leaving 10 bases not matched to a gene. The CDR3 length is 15 residues. CDR3 loop: CATEDRVLANYGYTF. The CDR3 bases are TGTGCCACCGAGGACAGGGTGTTAGCTAACTATGGCTACACCTTC. Looking up the rest from reference TRBV7-2 and TRBJ1-2 gives the full variable domain: GAGVSQSPSNKVTEKGKDVELRCDPISGHTALYWYRQSLGQGLEFLIYFQGNSAPDKSGLPSDRFSAERTGGSVSTLTIQRTQQEDSAVYLCATEDRVLANYGYTFGSGTRLTVV.

The chain employs TRBV3-1 (or the pseudogene TRBV3-2) and TRBJ1-2; TRBD1 matches 8 bases. Trimming cost V 6 bases and J 8 bases; bases outside gene matches: 11. Germline V gene lookup returns CDR1 LGHDT and CDR2 YNNKEL (reference sequence). The CDR3 runs 14 residues. CDR3 region: CASSYTGGSGGYTF. The CDR3 DNA sequence: TGTGCCAGCAGTTACACAGGGGGTAGCGGAGGCTACACCTTC.

V is TRBV7-3 and J is TRBJ2-3; 10 positions agree with TRBD1. V was pared by 3 bases and J by 1 base, with 7 bases of the junction left unmatched. The CDR3 has 17 residues. Germline assignment: CDR1 SGHTA and CDR2 FQGTGA. The CDR3, as DNA: TGTGCCAGCAGCTTCACGGCGACAGGGGGCCGCACAGATACGCAGTATTTT. Translated: CASSFTATGGRTDTQYF. The full variable domain, in which reference TRBV7-3 and TRBJ2-3 provide the parts outside the CDR3, is GAGVSQTPSNKVTEKGKYVELRCDPISGHTALYWYRQSLGQGPEFLIYFQGTGAADDSGLPNDRFFAVRPEGSVSTLKIQRTERGDSAVYLCASSFTATGGRTDTQYFGPGTRLTVL.

The rearrangement uses TRBV30 and TRBJ2-1; 16 nucleotides align to TRBD2. The J segment lost 7 bases and the V segment lost 5 bases, leaving 11 bases of the junction unmatched. Germline CDR1 and CDR2: GTSNPN and SVGIG (reference sequence). This CDR3 contains 17 residues. As DNA, the CDR3 is TGTGCCTGGGATCCCGGGACTAGCGGGAGGGCAGGAAATGAGCAGTTCTTC. Translating it yields CAWDPGTSGRAGNEQFF.

The rearrangement uses TRBV29-1 and TRBJ2-5, with D maybe TRBD1 (6 bases). The germline V gene has CDR1 SQVTM and CDR2 ANQGSEA. V gave up 5 bases and J gave up 1 base, with 17 bases separating them. The CDR3 has 15 amino acids. CDR3 amino acids: CSVLGQRNFQETQYF. CDR3 bases: TGCAGCGTTCTCGGACAGAGAAACTTCCAAGAGACCCAGTACTTC.

V is TRBV29-1 and J is TRBJ2-7, with TRBD1 matching 7 bases. The trim removed 6 bases at V and 3 bases at J, leaving 8 bases unmatched. This CDR3 region has 13 residues. Germline assignment: CDR1 SQVTM and CDR2 ANQGSEA. The CDR3 DNA is TGCAGCGTAAACAGACAGGGAAACTACGAGCAGTACTTC. It encodes CSVNRQGNYEQYF.

The V and J genes are TRBV15 and TRBJ2-1; no clear D. Germline CDR1 LNHNV, CDR2 YYDKDF (reference sequence). This CDR3 contains 15 residues. The V end was cut by 0 bases, the J end by 2 bases, with 8 bases between. In DNA, the CDR3 is TGTGCCACCAGCAGAGATCTGGCTGCCTACAATGAGCAGTTCTTC. Translation: CATSRDLAAYNEQFF.